Given below is one TCR beta chain in context. Antigen: not known. Universal primer sites and UMIs were introduced during 5'RACE template-switching synthesis of TCR cDNA. TCRdb ran MiXCR on the 5' RACE reads and lists one entry per CDR3 protein. Among more than 450,000 distinct CDR3 sequences listed, just over 20% were seen once. This specimen comes from a study of T cells after yellow fever vaccination. As for the study in general: In the case of low-cell-number fractions, SMART-Seq v4 Ultra Low Input was used for preparation. Whole-study findings and limits: The secondary T-cell response peaked on day 5, not day 15, but was weaker.

The receptor was derived from a man between 18 and 35 years old who received the YFV17D yellow fever vaccine. The sequences come from PBMCs, collected approximately 22 days after the first yellow fever vaccination.

CDR3 in DNA: TGTGCCAGCAGTTTAGGGGGGGTCGGGGAGCTGTTTTTT. Encoded protein: CASSLGGVGELFF. The chain combines TRBV12-3 or TRBV12-4 with TRBJ2-2, with D possibly TRBD2 on 6 matching bases. Trimming stripped 1 base from V and 7 bases from J, with 7 bases between. The CDR3 has 13 residues.